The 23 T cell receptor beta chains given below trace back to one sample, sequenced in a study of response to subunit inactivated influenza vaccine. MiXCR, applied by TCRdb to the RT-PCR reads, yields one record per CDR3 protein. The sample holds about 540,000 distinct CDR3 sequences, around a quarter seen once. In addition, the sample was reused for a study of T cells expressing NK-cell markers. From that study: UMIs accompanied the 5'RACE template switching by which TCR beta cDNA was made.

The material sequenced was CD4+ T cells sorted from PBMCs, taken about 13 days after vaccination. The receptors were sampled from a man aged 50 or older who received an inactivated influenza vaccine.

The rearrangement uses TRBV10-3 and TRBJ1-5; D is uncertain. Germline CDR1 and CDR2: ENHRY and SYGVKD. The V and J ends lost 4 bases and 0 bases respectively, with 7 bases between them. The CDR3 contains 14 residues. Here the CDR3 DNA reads TGTGCCATCAGTGTAGACAATAGCAATCAGCCCCAGCATTTT. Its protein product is CAISVDNSNQPQHF.

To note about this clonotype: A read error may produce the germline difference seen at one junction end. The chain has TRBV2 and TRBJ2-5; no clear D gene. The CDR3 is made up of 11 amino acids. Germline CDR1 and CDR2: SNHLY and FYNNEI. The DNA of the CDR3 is TGTGCCAGCAGGGTCCAAGATACCCAGTACTTC. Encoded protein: CASRVQDTQYF.

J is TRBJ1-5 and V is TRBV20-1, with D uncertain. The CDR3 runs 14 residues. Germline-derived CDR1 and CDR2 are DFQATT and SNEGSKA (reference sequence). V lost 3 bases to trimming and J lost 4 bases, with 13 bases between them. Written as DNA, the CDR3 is TGCAGTGCTAGGGTGCCAGCGCAGAATCAGCCCCAGCATTTT. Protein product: CSARVPAQNQPQHF.

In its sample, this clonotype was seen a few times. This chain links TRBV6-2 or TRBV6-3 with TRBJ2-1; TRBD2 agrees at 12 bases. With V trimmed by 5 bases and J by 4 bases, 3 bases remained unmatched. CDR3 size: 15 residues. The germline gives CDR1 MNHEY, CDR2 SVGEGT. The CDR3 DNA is TGTGCCAGCAGTAGACTAGCGGGGGAGTACAATGAGCAGTTCTTC. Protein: CASSRLAGEYNEQFF.

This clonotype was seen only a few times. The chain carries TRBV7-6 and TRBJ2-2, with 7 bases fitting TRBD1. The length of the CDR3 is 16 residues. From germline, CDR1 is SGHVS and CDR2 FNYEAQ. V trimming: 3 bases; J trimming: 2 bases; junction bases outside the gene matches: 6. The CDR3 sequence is CASSLFQGVNTGELFF. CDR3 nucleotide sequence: TGTGCCAGCAGCTTGTTTCAGGGGGTAAACACCGGGGAGCTGTTTTTT.

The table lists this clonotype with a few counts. CDR3 bases: TGCAGTGCTAGAGTGGGACACAGCAATCAGCCCCAGCATTTT. Translated, it gives CSARVGHSNQPQHF. This chain links TRBV20-1 with TRBJ1-5; D possibly corresponds to TRBD1 (6 bases). Trimming pared 1 base from V and 1 base from J, leaving 8 bases between. The germline V gene has CDR1 DFQATT and CDR2 SNEGSKA (reference sequence). The CDR3 has 14 amino acids.

The CDR3: CSVDTGGRWETQYF. As DNA, the CDR3 is TGCAGCGTTGACACAGGGGGCCGATGGGAGACCCAGTACTTC. The J gene is TRBJ2-5, the V gene TRBV29-1, with TRBD1 matching over 9 bases. CDR1 and CDR2 from the germline V gene are SQVTM and ANQGSEA. With 3 bases clipped from V and 5 bases from J, the junction kept 7 bases outside the gene matches. This CDR3 is 14 amino acids long.

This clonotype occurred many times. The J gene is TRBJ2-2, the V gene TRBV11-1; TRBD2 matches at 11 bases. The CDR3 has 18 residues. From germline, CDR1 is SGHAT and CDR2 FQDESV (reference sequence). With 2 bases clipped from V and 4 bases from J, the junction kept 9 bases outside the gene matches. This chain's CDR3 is CASSLPPRLAGLTGELFF. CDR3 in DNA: TGTGCCAGCAGCTTACCTCCCAGACTAGCGGGACTCACCGGGGAGCTGTTTTTT.

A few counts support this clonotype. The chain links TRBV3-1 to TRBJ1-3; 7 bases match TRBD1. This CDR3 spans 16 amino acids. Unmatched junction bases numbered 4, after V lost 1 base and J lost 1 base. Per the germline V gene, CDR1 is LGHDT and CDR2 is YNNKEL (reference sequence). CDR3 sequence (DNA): TGTGCCAGCAGCCAAGGTGGGACAGAATCTGGAAACACCATATATTTT. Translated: CASSQGGTESGNTIYF.

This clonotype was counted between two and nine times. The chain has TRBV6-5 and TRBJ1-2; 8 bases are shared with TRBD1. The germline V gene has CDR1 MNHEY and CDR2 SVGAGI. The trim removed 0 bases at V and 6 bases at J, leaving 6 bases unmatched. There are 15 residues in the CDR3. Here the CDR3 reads CASSYSGQVRHGYTF. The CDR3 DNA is TGTGCCAGCAGTTACTCGGGACAGGTTAGGCATGGCTACACCTTC.

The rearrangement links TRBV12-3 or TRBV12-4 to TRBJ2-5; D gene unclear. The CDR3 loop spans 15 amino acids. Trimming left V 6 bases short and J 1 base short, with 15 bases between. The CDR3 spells CASRPKSRPQETQYF. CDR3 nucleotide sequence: TGTGCCAGCAGACCGAAAAGTAGACCCCAAGAGACCCAGTACTTC.

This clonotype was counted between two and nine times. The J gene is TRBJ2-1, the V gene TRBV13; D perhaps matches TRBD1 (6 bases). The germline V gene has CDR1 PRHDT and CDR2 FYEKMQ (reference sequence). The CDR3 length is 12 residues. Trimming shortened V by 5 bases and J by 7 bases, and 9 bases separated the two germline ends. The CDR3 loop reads CASSTTGNEQFF. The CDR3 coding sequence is TGTGCCAGCAGCACCACAGGGAATGAGCAGTTCTTC.

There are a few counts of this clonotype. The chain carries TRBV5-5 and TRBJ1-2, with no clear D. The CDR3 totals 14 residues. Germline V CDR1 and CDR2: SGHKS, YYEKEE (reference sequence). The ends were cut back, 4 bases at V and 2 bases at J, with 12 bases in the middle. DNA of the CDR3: TGTGCCAGCAGCCCGAGTTTGGGGAACTATGGCTACACCTTC. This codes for CASSPSLGNYGYTF.

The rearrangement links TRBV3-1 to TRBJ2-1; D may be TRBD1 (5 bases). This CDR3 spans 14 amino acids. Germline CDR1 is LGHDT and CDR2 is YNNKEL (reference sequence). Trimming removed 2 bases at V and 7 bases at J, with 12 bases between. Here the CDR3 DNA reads TGTGCCAGCAGCCAACTGGACACTATAAATGAGCAGTTCTTC. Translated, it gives CASSQLDTINEQFF.

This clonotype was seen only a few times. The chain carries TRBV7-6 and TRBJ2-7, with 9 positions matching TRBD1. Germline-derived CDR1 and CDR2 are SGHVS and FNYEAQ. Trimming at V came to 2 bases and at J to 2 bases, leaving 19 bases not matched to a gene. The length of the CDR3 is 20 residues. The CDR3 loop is CASSLKAGQGHSTLTYEQYF. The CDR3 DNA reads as TGTGCCAGCAGCTTAAAGGCGGGACAGGGTCACTCTACTCTTACCTACGAGCAGTACTTC.

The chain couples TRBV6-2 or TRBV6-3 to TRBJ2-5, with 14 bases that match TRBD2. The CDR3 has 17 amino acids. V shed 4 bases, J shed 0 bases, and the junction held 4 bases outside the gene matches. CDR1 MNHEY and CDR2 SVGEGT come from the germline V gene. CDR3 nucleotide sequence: TGTGCCAGCAGTTTTTCGACTAGCGGGGGGGACCAAGAGACCCAGTACTTC. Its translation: CASSFSTSGGDQETQYF.

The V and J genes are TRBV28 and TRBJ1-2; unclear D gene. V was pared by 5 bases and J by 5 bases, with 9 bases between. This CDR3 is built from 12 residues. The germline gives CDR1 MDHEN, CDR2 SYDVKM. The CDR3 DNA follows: TGTGCCAGCAGTCTCGACATATATGGCTACACCTTC. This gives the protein CASSLDIYGYTF.

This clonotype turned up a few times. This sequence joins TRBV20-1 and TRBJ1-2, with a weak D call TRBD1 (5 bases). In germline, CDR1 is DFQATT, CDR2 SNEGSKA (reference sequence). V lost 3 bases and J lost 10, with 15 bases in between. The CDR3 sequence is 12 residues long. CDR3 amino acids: CSASQGANFYTF. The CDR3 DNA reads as TGCAGTGCTAGTCAAGGGGCCAATTTCTACACCTTC.

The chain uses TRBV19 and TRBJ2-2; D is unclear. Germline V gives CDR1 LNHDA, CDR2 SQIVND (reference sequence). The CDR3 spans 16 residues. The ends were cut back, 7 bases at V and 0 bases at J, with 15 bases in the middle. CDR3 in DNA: TGTGCCAGTACCTACGGAAGACTGACGAACACCGGGGAGCTGTTTTTT. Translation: CASTYGRLTNTGELFF. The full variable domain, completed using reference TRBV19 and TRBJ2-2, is DGGITQSPKYLFRKEGQNVTLSCEQNLNHDAMYWYRQDPGQGLRLIYYSQIVNDFQKGDIAEGYSVSREKKESFPLTVTSAQKNPTAFYLCASTYGRLTNTGELFFGEGSRLTVL.

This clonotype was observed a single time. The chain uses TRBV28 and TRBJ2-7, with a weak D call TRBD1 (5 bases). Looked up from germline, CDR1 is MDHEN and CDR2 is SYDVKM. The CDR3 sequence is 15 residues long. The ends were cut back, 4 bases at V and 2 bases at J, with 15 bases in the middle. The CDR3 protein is CASSSSAGPPYEQYF. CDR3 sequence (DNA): TGTGCCAGCAGTTCCTCGGCAGGGCCTCCCTACGAGCAGTACTTC.

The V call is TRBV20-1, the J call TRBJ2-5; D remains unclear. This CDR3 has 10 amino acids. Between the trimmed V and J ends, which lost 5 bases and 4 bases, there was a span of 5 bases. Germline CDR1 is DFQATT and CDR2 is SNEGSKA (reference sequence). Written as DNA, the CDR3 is TGCAGTGCTTTCGTAGAGACCCAGTACTTC. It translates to CSAFVETQYF.

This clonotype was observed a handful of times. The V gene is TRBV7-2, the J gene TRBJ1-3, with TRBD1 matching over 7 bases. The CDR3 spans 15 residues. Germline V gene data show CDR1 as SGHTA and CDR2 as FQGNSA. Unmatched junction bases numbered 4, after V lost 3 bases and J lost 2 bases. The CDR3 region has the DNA TGTGCCAGCAGCTTCGGCAGGGGGGCTGGAAACACCATATATTTT. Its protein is CASSFGRGAGNTIYF.

The CDR3 nucleotides are TGCAGTGCTAGAGATGGCACAGCTGGAAACACCATATATTTT. Translation: CSARDGTAGNTIYF. This sequence joins TRBV20-1 and TRBJ1-3; D gene unclear. Germline V gene data show CDR1 as DFQATT and CDR2 as SNEGSKA (reference sequence). The CDR3 is 14 amino acids. With 0 bases removed from V and 2 bases from J, the gap between germline ends came to 8 bases.